This is a list of T cell receptor beta chains from one sample in a study of long-term antiretroviral therapy in people with HIV. The assay was immunoSEQ multiplex PCR, and TCRdb's table has in-frame clones only and misses some. This table has over 25,000 clones, approximately 94% appearing once. The sequencing used unsorted PBMCs, collected about 7.2 years after starting antiretroviral therapy. All receptors derive from a middle-aged man with HIV. Each CDR3 is given with its conserved first and last residue. D genes are given only for firm matches. The size entry is marked missing in some rows and otherwise reads once, few, many or a size class.

J gene,V gene,D gene,clone size,CDR3 DNA,CDR3 protein
TRBJ1-3,TRBV30,-,-,TGTGCCTGGAGTGGAGACTCTGGAAACACCATATATTTT,CAWSGDSGNTIYF
TRBJ2-7,TRBV11-2,-,-,TGTGCCAGCAGTCCCATCAGGAGGTCCCTACTGGGCGAGCAGTACTTC,CASSPIRRSLLGEQYF
TRBJ1-3,TRBV6-5,-,-,TGTGCCAGCAATTTCCTGGGATCTGGAAACACCATATATTTT,CASNFLGSGNTIYF
TRBJ2-3,TRBV20-1,TRBD1,-,TGCAGTGCGCACAGGGGAGATACGCAGTATTTT,CSAHRGDTQYF
TRBJ1-3,TRBV7-9,TRBD1,-,TGTGCCAGCAGTCGCGCGGGGGACAGGCCTCTCTCTGGAAACACCATATATTTT,CASSRAGDRPLSGNTIYF
TRBJ2-1,TRBV5-6,-,-,TGTGCCAGCAGCTTGCCGGGTTCCCACAATGAGCAGTTCTTC,CASSLPGSHNEQFF
TRBJ1-2,TRBV30,-,-,TGTGCCTGGAGTGATCAGGAGTACTATGGCTACACCTTC,CAWSDQEYYGYTF
TRBJ1-6,TRBV5-1,-,-,TGCGCCAGCAGCTTGGAAGAGTCAGGGGTTTCACCCCTCCACTTT,CASSLEESGVSPLHF
TRBJ2-7,TRBV6-1,-,-,TGTGCCGGACGATCGGCCGGGACGGTCTCCTACGAGCAGTACTTC,CAGRSAGTVSYEQYF
TRBJ2-3,TRBV5-1,-,-,TGCGCCAGCAGCTTGAGGGGGATTGGCACAGATACGCAGTATTTT,CASSLRGIGTDTQYF
TRBJ2-7,TRBV7-6,-,-,TGTGCCAGCAGCTTAGAGGTAGGAACCTACGAGCAGTACTTC,CASSLEVGTYEQYF
TRBJ2-3,TRBV29-1,TRBD2,-,TGCAGCGTTGAGGGACTAGCGGCTAGCACAGATACGCAGTATTTT,CSVEGLAASTDTQYF
TRBJ2-1,TRBV5-4,TRBD2,-,TGTGCCAGCAGCTTGTTGCTAGCGGGGGACAATGAGCAGTTCTTC,CASSLLLAGDNEQFF
TRBJ1-4,TRBV5-1,-,-,TGCGCCAGCAGCTTTGACAGTGTAAAGGAAAAACTGTTTTTT,CASSFDSVKEKLFF
TRBJ2-2,TRBV6-6,TRBD2,-,TGTGCCAGCAGATATACTAGCGGGCCTCGGGGGGAGCTGTTTTTT,CASRYTSGPRGELFF
TRBJ2-2,TRBV6-1,TRBD1,-,TGTGCCAGCAGTGCAGTCCGGGACAGCAACACCGGGGAGCTGTTTTTT,CASSAVRDSNTGELFF
TRBJ1-4,TRBV12-5,TRBD1,-,TGTGCTAGTGGTCTCATTGGGAGACAGGGGCGGGAAAAACTGTTTTTT,CASGLIGRQGREKLFF
TRBJ2-3,TRBV27,TRBD2,-,TGTGCCACCTCTCTAGCGGGGGGGGCTAGCACAGATACGCAGTATTTT,CATSLAGGASTDTQYF
TRBJ2-4,TRBV27,-,-,TGTGCCAGCAGACCCCTGGGCGGGGGCCCGGGAAAGGACATTCAGTACTTC,CASRPLGGGPGKDIQYF
TRBJ2-7,TRBV5-1,TRBD1,-,TGCGCCAGCAGCTTGGCCCCGACAGGGGGCGGGGGCGAGCAGTACTTC,CASSLAPTGGGGEQYF
TRBJ1-1,TRBV30,-,-,TGTGCCTGGGGACCGAACACTGAAGCTTTCTTT,CAWGPNTEAFF
TRBJ2-1,TRBV5-5,-,-,TGTGCCAGCAGCCCCCAGGGGGGGTCCAATGAGCAGTTCTTC,CASSPQGGSNEQFF
TRBJ2-7,TRBV6-5,TRBD2,-,TGTGCCAGCGGACGAGCGGGGGTGCAGTACGAGCAGTACTTC,CASGRAGVQYEQYF
TRBJ1-6,TRBV11-2,-,-,TGTGCCAGCAGGGGCCGAAAGGGGGACAATTCACCCCTCCACTTT,CASRGRKGDNSPLHF
TRBJ2-3,TRBV4-1,TRBD2,-,TGCGCCAGCAGCCAAGATTTTGCTAGCGGGGTCGATACGCAGTATTTT,CASSQDFASGVDTQYF
TRBJ2-3,TRBV7-8,TRBD2,-,TGTGCCAGCAGCCGCGGGGGAAGTAGCACAGATACGCAGTATTTT,CASSRGGSSTDTQYF
TRBJ2-7,TRBV5-6,TRBD1,-,TGTGCCAGCAGCTTCGGGACAGGGGAATACGAGCAGTACTTC,CASSFGTGEYEQYF
TRBJ2-7,TRBV6-5,-,-,TGTGCCAGCAGTTACGATAGCTACGAGCAGTACTTC,CASSYDSYEQYF
TRBJ2-3,TRBV4-1,-,once,TGCGCCAGCAGCCAAGAGACCGGGATCAGGGATACGCAGTATTTT,CASSQETGIRDTQYF
TRBJ2-1,TRBV30,-,-,TGTGCCTGGGGCGGGACCGACTCCTACAATGAGCAGTTCTTC,CAWGGTDSYNEQFF
TRBJ2-7,TRBV15,-,-,TGTGCCACCAGCAGAGTCGGGGACTCCTACGAGCAGTACTTC,CATSRVGDSYEQYF
TRBJ2-7,TRBV5-4,TRBD1,-,TGTGCCAGCAGCTTGTCCGGGACAGGGGTCTACGAGCAGTACTTC,CASSLSGTGVYEQYF
TRBJ1-1,TRBV6-5,TRBD1,-,TGTGCCAGCAGTTCTCCGGGACAGGGGATTTCTCCTGAAGCTTTCTTT,CASSSPGQGISPEAFF
TRBJ1-4,TRBV7-3,-,-,TGTGCCAGCAGGCCTCCGGGACCGCCAACTAATGAAAAACTGTTTTTT,CASRPPGPPTNEKLFF
TRBJ2-1,TRBV7-4,TRBD1,once,TGTGCCGGACGAAGATACGGGACAGGGGTGGCCAATGAGCAGTTCTTC,CAGRRYGTGVANEQFF
TRBJ2-3,TRBV19,-,-,TGTGCCAGTAGTAGTCGCGGCACAGATACGCAGTATTTT,CASSSRGTDTQYF
TRBJ2-7,TRBV25-1,-,once,TGTGCCAGCAGTGAAGGATCGGCCCTCGGGTCCTACGAGCAGTACTTC,CASSEGSALGSYEQYF
TRBJ2-7,TRBV2,TRBD1,once,TGTGCCAGCAGTCAAGTCCGGGACAGTTCCTACGAGCAGTACTTC,CASSQVRDSSYEQYF
TRBJ1-2,TRBV19,TRBD1,-,TGTGCCAGCGTTGCCGGGACAGGAGTTACTGGCTATGGCTACACCTTC,CASVAGTGVTGYGYTF
TRBJ1-1,TRBV10-3,-,-,TGTGCCATCACACAGGATGGGGACACTGAAGCTTTCTTT,CAITQDGDTEAFF
TRBJ2-3,TRBV7-6,TRBD2,-,TGTGCCAGCAGCTTAGCTAGCGGGGGTGACACAGATACGCAGTATTTT,CASSLASGGDTDTQYF
TRBJ1-2,TRBV19,-,-,TGTGCCAGTAGTATCGCGGACGGAAGTTATGGCTACACCTTC,CASSIADGSYGYTF
TRBJ2-3,TRBV6-1,-,-,TGTGCCAGCAGTGAAGCGCTAGGGGGGGGCCAGAGGGATACGCAGTATTTT,CASSEALGGGQRDTQYF
TRBJ2-7,TRBV7-6,-,-,TGTGCCAGCAGCTTAGGGCCCTCCGGACAGAGGTCCTACGAGCAGTACTTC,CASSLGPSGQRSYEQYF
TRBJ2-5,TRBV18,-,once,TGTGCCAGCTCACGGGGACGGAAAGAGACCCAGTACTTC,CASSRGRKETQYF
TRBJ2-3,TRBV30,-,-,TGTGCCTGGGCCCGGGTGAGCACAGATACGCAGTATTTT,CAWARVSTDTQYF
TRBJ2-2,TRBV19,-,once,TGTGCCAGTCGTGGGGGGGCCGGCCGGAACACCGGGGAGCTGTTTTTT,CASRGGAGRNTGELFF
TRBJ2-7,TRBV20-1,-,-,TGCAGTGCCCTCGAGGGGTACGAGCAGTACTTC,CSALEGYEQYF
TRBJ1-3,TRBV6-1,-,-,TGTGCCAGCGGGAGGGAGACCGGAAACACCATATATTTT,CASGRETGNTIYF